These T cell receptor beta chains were read from a single sample in a study of blood T cell repertoires in COVID-19. Libraries were prepared by immunoSEQ multiplex PCR; TCRdb keeps only in-frame clonotypes and omits some of them. The sample carries about 130,000 clones, about 75% recorded once. The sequenced sample consisted of peripheral blood. Receptors were obtained from a man older than 75 with acute or convalescent COVID-19. CDR3s include the opening cysteine and the closing phenylalanine or tryptophan. Each record gives: CDR3 protein, CDR3 DNA, D gene, clone size, V gene, J gene. A D gene is named only where the DNA matches it firmly. Rows may omit the clone size; those that give it use once, few, many or a size class.

CATSTSRGYTDTQYF,TGTGCCACCAGCACAAGTAGAGGGTACACAGATACGCAGTATTTT,.,.,TRBV15,TRBJ2-3
CASSSQGAKNSPLHF,TGTGCCAGCAGCTCGCAGGGGGCAAAAAATTCACCCCTCCACTTT,TRBD1,.,TRBV3-1/TRBV3-2,TRBJ1-6
CASSLSRGQESGYTF,TGTGCCAGCAGCCTTTCAAGAGGGCAGGAGTCTGGCTACACCTTC,.,.,TRBV6-5,TRBJ1-2
CASSPTAGLGNEQFF,TGTGCCAGCTCACCAACTGCGGGCCTTGGTAATGAGCAGTTCTTC,.,.,TRBV18,TRBJ2-1
CASSLTGYEAFF,TGTGCCAGCAGCCTGACAGGGTACGAAGCTTTCTTT,TRBD1,once,TRBV28,TRBJ1-1
CAWSQASVTEAFF,TGTGCCTGGTCCCAAGCCTCTGTCACTGAAGCTTTCTTT,.,.,TRBV30,TRBJ1-1
CASSNGTSGRTDTQYF,TGCGCCAGCAGCAACGGGACTAGCGGACGCACAGATACGCAGTATTTT,TRBD2,.,TRBV5-1,TRBJ2-3
CASTTWQVVDYGYTF,TGTGCCAGCACCACGTGGCAGGTTGTCGACTATGGCTACACCTTC,.,.,TRBV6-6,TRBJ1-2
CASSLGQGQETQYF,TGTGCCAGCAGCTTGGGACAGGGACAAGAGACCCAGTACTTC,TRBD1,.,TRBV5-5,TRBJ2-5
CSAWQAPGYTF,TGCAGTGCCTGGCAGGCCCCGGGCTACACCTTC,.,.,TRBV20-1,TRBJ1-2
CASSYGLGAAGNEQFF,TGTGCCAGCAGTTACGGGCTGGGGGCGGCTGGCAATGAGCAGTTCTTC,.,.,TRBV6-2/TRBV6-3,TRBJ2-1
CASSLRGQPFGNQPQHF,TGTGCCAGCAGTCTACGTGGACAGCCTTTTGGCAATCAGCCCCAGCATTTT,.,many,TRBV28,TRBJ1-5
CASSSTSGPTGELFF,TGTGCCAGCAGTTCGACTAGCGGGCCCACCGGGGAGCTGTTTTTT,TRBD2,.,TRBV5-4,TRBJ2-2
CASSSWTGSNEQFF,TGCGCCAGCAGTTCCTGGACAGGGAGTAATGAGCAGTTCTTC,TRBD1,.,TRBV5-1,TRBJ2-1
CASSLRGGSDLPQHF,TGCGCCAGCAGCTTGCGGGGGGGCTCGGATCTGCCCCAGCATTTT,.,.,TRBV5-1,TRBJ1-5
CASQGSSTGELFF,TGTGCCAGTCAGGGTAGTAGCACCGGGGAGCTGTTTTTT,.,.,TRBV6-5,TRBJ2-2
CASSDPGGQDSYEQYF,TGTGCCAGCAGTGACCCGGGGGGACAGGACTCCTACGAGCAGTACTTC,.,.,TRBV2,TRBJ2-7
CASSPGDPGIGGELFF,TGTGCCAGCAGCCCAGGGGACCCTGGGATTGGTGGGGAGCTGTTTTTT,.,.,TRBV7-8,TRBJ2-2
CASSYGGGNEQYF,TGTGCCAGCAGCTACGGGGGAGGGAACGAGCAGTACTTC,TRBD2,few,TRBV5-6,TRBJ2-7
CASSRRLDSYEQYF,TGTGCCAGCAGCCGACGCTTGGACAGCTACGAGCAGTACTTC,.,once,TRBV3-1/TRBV3-2,TRBJ2-7
CASSLDRFSPLHF,TGTGCCAGCTCACTTGACAGGTTTTCACCCCTCCACTTT,.,few,TRBV18,TRBJ1-6
CASSLTENTGELFF,TGTGCCAGCAGTTTGACAGAAAACACCGGGGAGCTGTTTTTT,.,.,TRBV27,TRBJ2-2
CASRQQAPNTEAFF,TGTGCCAGTAGGCAACAGGCGCCGAACACTGAAGCTTTCTTT,.,.,TRBV19,TRBJ1-1
CASSKRGTSSYEQYF,TGTGCCAGCAGCAAACGAGGGACTTCCTCCTACGAGCAGTACTTC,.,.,TRBV21-1,TRBJ2-7
CASSPGAGGYEQYF,TGTGCCAGCTCACCCGGGGCAGGGGGCTACGAGCAGTACTTC,TRBD1,.,TRBV18,TRBJ2-7
CASSQYSVWGPDTQYF,TGCGCCAGCAGCCAATATTCGGTATGGGGGCCAGATACGCAGTATTTT,.,few,TRBV4-1,TRBJ2-3
CATLRDRGEKLFF,TGTGCCACCCTTCGGGACAGGGGGGAAAAACTGTTTTTT,TRBD1,.,TRBV6-6,TRBJ1-4
CASGLGSNYEQYF,TGTGCTAGTGGTTTGGGTAGCAACTACGAGCAGTACTTC,.,.,TRBV12-5,TRBJ2-7
CASSQGTNTEAFF,TGTGCCAGCTCACAAGGGACTAACACTGAAGCTTTCTTT,.,.,TRBV18,TRBJ1-1
CASSIGDGQETQYF,TGTGCCAGTAGTATTGGAGACGGACAAGAGACCCAGTACTTC,.,.,TRBV19,TRBJ2-5
CASRQGTDYGYTF,TGTGCCAGCAGACAGGGTACAGACTATGGCTACACCTTC,.,.,TRBV2,TRBJ1-2
CASSRLGGSGVDTQYF,TGTGCCAGCAGCCGACTAGGTGGTAGCGGGGTAGATACGCAGTATTTT,TRBD2,.,TRBV7-6,TRBJ2-3
CASSLGTGANTGELFF,TGTGCCAGCAGCTTAGGGACAGGGGCGAACACCGGGGAGCTGTTTTTT,TRBD1,once,TRBV5-5,TRBJ2-2
CASSYGQSTNEKLFF,TGTGCCAGCAGTTACGGACAGTCAACTAATGAAAAACTGTTTTTT,.,.,TRBV7-9,TRBJ1-4
CASSSGTTKAYNEQFF,TGCGCCAGCAGCTCCGGGACAACTAAAGCCTACAATGAGCAGTTCTTC,.,.,TRBV5-1,TRBJ2-1
CASSLKEGYTF,TGTGCCAGCAGCTTGAAGGAGGGCTACACCTTC,.,.,TRBV7-9,TRBJ1-2
CASRSAGGSPLHF,TGTGCCAGCAGATCTGCTGGGGGCTCACCCCTCCACTTT,.,once,TRBV6-5,TRBJ1-6
CASSDLGLAGGLSDTQYF,TGTGCCAGCAGTGACCTTGGACTAGCGGGGGGGCTTTCAGATACGCAGTATTTT,TRBD2,.,TRBV6-1,TRBJ2-3
CASSADRFGGYTF,TGTGCCAGTAGCGCGGACAGGTTTGGCGGCTACACCTTC,TRBD1,.,TRBV19,TRBJ1-2
CASSGEQGRTAWANEQFF,TGTGCCAGCAGCGGAGAACAGGGGAGAACCGCCTGGGCCAATGAGCAGTTCTTC,TRBD1,many,TRBV7-9,TRBJ2-1
CASSPQIQQQSGELFF,TGTGCCAGCTCACCACAAATACAGCAACAGTCCGGGGAGCTGTTTTTT,.,.,TRBV18,TRBJ2-2
CASSHLAGGLNEQFF,TGTGCCAGCAGCCACCTAGCGGGGGGGCTCAATGAGCAGTTCTTC,TRBD2,.,TRBV3-1/TRBV3-2,TRBJ2-1
CASSLAGDFQETQYF,TGCGCCAGCAGCTTGGCCGGTGACTTCCAAGAGACCCAGTACTTC,.,.,TRBV5-1,TRBJ2-5
CASSLEQGFQETQYF,TGTGCCAGCAGCTTAGAACAGGGGTTCCAAGAGACCCAGTACTTC,TRBD1,.,TRBV7-6,TRBJ2-5
CAISDAGTEAFF,TGTGCCATCAGTGATGCGGGCACTGAAGCTTTCTTT,.,.,TRBV10-3,TRBJ1-1
CASSLAGGAPTQYF,TGCGCCAGCAGCTTGGCCGGGGGGGCTCCGACCCAGTACTTC,TRBD2,.,TRBV5-1,TRBJ2-5
CASSQTRGNTIYF,TGTGCCAGCAGCCAGACGAGGGGAAACACCATATATTTT,.,.,TRBV3-1/TRBV3-2,TRBJ1-3
CASSYRGRRNEQYF,TGTGCCAGCAGTTACAGGGGGCGCAGGAACGAGCAGTACTTC,TRBD1,many,TRBV3-1/TRBV3-2,TRBJ2-7
CASSLYGGAETQYF,TGTGCCAGCAGCTTGTACGGGGGAGCGGAGACCCAGTACTTC,.,.,TRBV7-2,TRBJ2-5
CASRTGTATYEQYF,TGTGCCAGTCGAACCGGGACAGCTACCTACGAGCAGTACTTC,TRBD1,.,TRBV19,TRBJ2-7
CASSFGGTPEYEQYF,TGTGCCAGCTCCTTCGGCGGGACTCCAGAGTACGAGCAGTACTTC,.,.,TRBV18,TRBJ2-7
CASSDDSAGHGFF,TGTGCCAGCAGCGACGATAGTGCTGGGCACGGGTTCTTC,.,.,TRBV5-4,TRBJ2-1
CASSGGQGAYGYTF,TGCGCCAGCAGCGGAGGACAGGGCGCCTATGGCTACACCTTC,TRBD1,.,TRBV5-1,TRBJ1-2
CSVASGDEQYF,TGCAGCGTTGCCAGCGGGGACGAGCAGTACTTC,TRBD2,.,TRBV29-1,TRBJ2-7
CSVETGVYGYTF,TGCAGCGTTGAGACAGGGGTCTATGGCTACACCTTC,TRBD1,.,TRBV29-1,TRBJ1-2
CASSYTRYNSPLHF,TGTGCCAGCAGTTACACGAGGTATAATTCACCCCTCCACTTT,.,.,TRBV6-5,TRBJ1-6
CASSQDRNGELFF,TGTGCCAGCAGCCAAGATAGAAACGGGGAGCTGTTTTTT,.,.,TRBV3-1/TRBV3-2,TRBJ2-2
CASSAQGPMNTEAFF,TGCGCCAGCAGCGCACAGGGTCCCATGAACACTGAAGCTTTCTTT,.,.,TRBV5-1,TRBJ1-1